The 3 T cell receptor beta chains below come from one sample, sequenced in a study of cytomegalovirus exposure and HLA in healthy donors. Measured with immunoSEQ multiplex PCR; TCRdb has only the in-frame clones, and not every one. This sample has about 160,000 clones, with approximately 89% found just once. The sequenced sample consisted of PBMCs. The origin of the receptors is a man between 18 and 29 years old in good health and CMV-seropositive.

The V gene is TRBV5-1, the J gene TRBJ1-1; the D gene is possibly TRBD1 (5 bases). The germline V gene encodes CDR1 SGHRS and CDR2 YFSETQ. V was clipped by 2 bases and J by 4 bases, with 18 bases between them. The CDR3 totals 16 residues. The CDR3 sequence: CASSLGDRDSGTEAFF. CDR3 bases: TGCGCCAGCAGCTTAGGAGACAGAGACAGTGGCACTGAAGCTTTCTTT.

The chain joins TRBV9 to TRBJ2-3, with 10 bases matching TRBD2. CDR1 is SGDLS and CDR2 is YYNGEE in the germline V gene. This CDR3 spans 18 amino acids. The V and J ends lost 0 bases and 0 bases, in that order; junction bases with no gene match: 7. This chain's CDR3 is CASSVAPSGSTSTDTQYF. The CDR3 DNA sequence: TGTGCCAGCAGCGTAGCTCCTAGCGGGAGCACTAGCACAGATACGCAGTATTTT. Full variable domain (rest looked up from reference TRBV9 and TRBJ2-3): DSGVTQTPKHLITATGQRVTLRCSPRSGDLSVYWYQQSLDQGLQFLIQYYNGEERAKGNILERFSAQQFPDLHSELNLSSLELGDSALYFCASSVAPSGSTSTDTQYFGPGTRLTVL.

This clone has a single count. V usage is TRBV9 and J usage is TRBJ1-2; 8 positions agree with TRBD1. The germline CDR1 and CDR2 sequences are SGDLS and YYNGEE. This CDR3 region has 14 residues. Trimming cost V 4 bases and J 4 bases; bases outside gene matches: 6. The CDR3 DNA is TGTGCCAGCAGCCCTGGACAGGGCGGCTATGGCTACACCTTC. Its translation is CASSPGQGGYGYTF.